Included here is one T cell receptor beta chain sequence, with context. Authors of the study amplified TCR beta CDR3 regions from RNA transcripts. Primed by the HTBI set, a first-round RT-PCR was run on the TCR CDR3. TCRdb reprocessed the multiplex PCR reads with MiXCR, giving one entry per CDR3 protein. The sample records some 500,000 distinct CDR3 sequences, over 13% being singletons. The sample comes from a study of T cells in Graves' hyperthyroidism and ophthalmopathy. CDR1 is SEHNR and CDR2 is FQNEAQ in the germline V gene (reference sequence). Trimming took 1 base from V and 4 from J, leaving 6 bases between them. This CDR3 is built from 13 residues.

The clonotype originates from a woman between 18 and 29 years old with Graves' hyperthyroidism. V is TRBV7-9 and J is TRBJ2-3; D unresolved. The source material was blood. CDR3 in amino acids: CASSLGWADTQYF. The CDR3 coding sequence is TGTGCCAGCAGCTTAGGGTGGGCAGATACGCAGTATTTT.